The clone carrying this T cell receptor (beta chain) has at least ten counts. Its antigen is undetermined. Read sequence stops 3 residues before the CDR3 end, and the germline J gene provides the missing end. The data belong to a study of T cell clonality in common variable immunodeficiency. Study results and limitations: CVID subjects showed higher TCRbeta clonality than healthy controls.

Libraries were prepared by immunoSEQ multiplex PCR; TCRdb keeps only in-frame clonotypes and omits some of them. The table lists about 64,000 clones, no singletons, with less than 2% in the top ten. CDR1 and CDR2 from the germline V gene are MNHNS and SASEGT. The CDR3 covers 15 residues. Trimming removed 2 bases from V and 4 bases from J; junction bases left unmatched: 2. What was sequenced was peripheral blood mononuclear cells. This chain connects TRBV6-1 to TRBJ2-2; 9 bases match TRBD2. The sequence was obtained from a person between 18 and 75 years old in good health. The CDR3 is CASSESSGATGELFF. Incomplete CDR3 DNA: TGTGCCAGCAGTGAATCTAGCGGGGCCACCGGGGAG.